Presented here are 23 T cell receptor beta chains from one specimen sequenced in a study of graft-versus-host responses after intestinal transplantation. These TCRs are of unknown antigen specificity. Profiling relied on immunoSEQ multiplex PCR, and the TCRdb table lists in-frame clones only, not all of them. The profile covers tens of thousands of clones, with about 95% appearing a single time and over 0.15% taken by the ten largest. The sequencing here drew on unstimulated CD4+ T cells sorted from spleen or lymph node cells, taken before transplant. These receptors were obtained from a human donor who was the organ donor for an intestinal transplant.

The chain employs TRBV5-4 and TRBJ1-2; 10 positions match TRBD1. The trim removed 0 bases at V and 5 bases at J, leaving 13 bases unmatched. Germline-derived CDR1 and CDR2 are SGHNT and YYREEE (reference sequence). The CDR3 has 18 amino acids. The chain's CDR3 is CASSLAPGQGLGAYGYTF. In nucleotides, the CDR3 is TGTGCCAGCAGCTTGGCACCGGGACAGGGGCTCGGAGCGTATGGCTACACCTTC.

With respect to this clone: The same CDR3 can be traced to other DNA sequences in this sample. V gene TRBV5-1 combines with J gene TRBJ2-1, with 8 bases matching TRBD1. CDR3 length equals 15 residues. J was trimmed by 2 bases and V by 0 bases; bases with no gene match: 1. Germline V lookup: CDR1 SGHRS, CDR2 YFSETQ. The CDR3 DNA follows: TGCGCCAGCAGCTTGGCAGGGGGCGCCTACAATGAGCAGTTCTTC. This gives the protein CASSLAGGAYNEQFF.

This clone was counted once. The CDR3 loop is CASSYDSGASYEQYF. As DNA, the CDR3 is TGTGCCAGCAGTTACGATAGCGGTGCAAGCTACGAGCAGTACTTC. This rearrangement joins TRBV7-2 to TRBJ2-7; possibly TRBD2 for D (6 bases). Germline CDR1 and CDR2: SGHTA and FQGNSA. The V end lost 6 bases, the J end lost 3 bases, and 18 bases lay between the germline ends. CDR3 length: 15 residues.

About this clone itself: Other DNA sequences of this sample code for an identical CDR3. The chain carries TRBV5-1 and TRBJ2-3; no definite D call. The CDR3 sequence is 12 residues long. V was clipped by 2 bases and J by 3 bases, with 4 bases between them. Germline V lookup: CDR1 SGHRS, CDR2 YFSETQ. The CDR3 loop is CASSLATDTQYF. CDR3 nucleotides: TGCGCCAGCAGCTTAGCTACAGATACGCAGTATTTT.

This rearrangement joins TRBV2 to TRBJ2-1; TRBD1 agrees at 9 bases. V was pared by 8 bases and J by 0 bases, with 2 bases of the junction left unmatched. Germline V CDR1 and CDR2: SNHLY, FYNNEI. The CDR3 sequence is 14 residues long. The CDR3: CASSGQGSYNEQFF. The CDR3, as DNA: TGTGCCAGCTCGGGACAGGGCTCCTACAATGAGCAGTTCTTC.

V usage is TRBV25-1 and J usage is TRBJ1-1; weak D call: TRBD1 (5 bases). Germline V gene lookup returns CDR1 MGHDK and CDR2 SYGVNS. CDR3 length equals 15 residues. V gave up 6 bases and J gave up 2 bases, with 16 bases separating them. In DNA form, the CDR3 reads TGTGCCAGCAGGGAAACTACCCAGGGCAACACTGAAGCTTTCTTT. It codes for CASRETTQGNTEAFF. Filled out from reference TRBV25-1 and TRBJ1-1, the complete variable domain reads EADIYQTPRYLVIGTGKKITLECSQTMGHDKMYWYQQDPGMELHLIHYSYGVNSTEKGDLSSESTVSRIRTEHFPLTLESARPSHTSQYLCASRETTQGNTEAFFGQGTRLTVV.

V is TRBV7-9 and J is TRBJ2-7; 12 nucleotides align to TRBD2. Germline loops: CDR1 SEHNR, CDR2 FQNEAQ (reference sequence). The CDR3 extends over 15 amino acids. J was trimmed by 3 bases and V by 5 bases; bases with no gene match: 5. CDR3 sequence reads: CASSPLGLAGYEQYF. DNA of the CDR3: TGTGCCAGCAGCCCTTTGGGACTAGCGGGCTACGAGCAGTACTTC.

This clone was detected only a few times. CDR3 in amino acids: CASSVLAGGETQYF. The DNA for the CDR3 is TGTGCCAGCAGCGTACTAGCGGGGGGGGAGACCCAGTACTTC. This sequence joins TRBV9 and TRBJ2-5, with 12 positions matching TRBD2. The CDR3 is 14 amino acids. From germline, CDR1 is SGDLS and CDR2 YYNGEE. Trimming at V came to 1 base and at J to 5 bases, leaving 0 bases not matched to a gene.

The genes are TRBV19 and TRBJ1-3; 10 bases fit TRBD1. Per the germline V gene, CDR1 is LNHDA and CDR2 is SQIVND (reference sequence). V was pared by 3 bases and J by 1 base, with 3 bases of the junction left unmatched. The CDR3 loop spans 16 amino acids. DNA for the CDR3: TGTGCCAGTAGTATCGGGGACAGGGGATCTGGAAACACCATATATTTT. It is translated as CASSIGDRGSGNTIYF.

The CDR3 protein is CASSYLPGERNTEAFF. The CDR3 bases are TGTGCCAGCAGTTACCTACCGGGAGAAAGAAACACTGAAGCTTTCTTT. The chain recombines TRBV6-6 with TRBJ1-1; D gene unclear. CDR1 and CDR2 from the germline V gene are MNHNY and SVGAGI (reference sequence). This CDR3 is 16 amino acids long. The V gene lost 2 bases and the J gene lost 2 bases, with 15 bases spanning the gap.

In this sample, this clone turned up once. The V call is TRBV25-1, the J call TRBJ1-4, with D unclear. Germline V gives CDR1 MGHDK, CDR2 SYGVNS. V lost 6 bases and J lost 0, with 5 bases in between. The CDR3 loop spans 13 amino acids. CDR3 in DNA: TGTGCCAGCAGAGTTCCAACTAATGAAAAACTGTTTTTT. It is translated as CASRVPTNEKLFF.

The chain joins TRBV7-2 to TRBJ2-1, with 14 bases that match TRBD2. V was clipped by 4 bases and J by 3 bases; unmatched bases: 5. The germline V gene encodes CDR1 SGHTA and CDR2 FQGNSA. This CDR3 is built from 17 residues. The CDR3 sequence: CASSWTSGGTYYNEQFF. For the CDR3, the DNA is TGTGCCAGCAGCTGGACTAGCGGGGGGACCTACTACAATGAGCAGTTCTTC.

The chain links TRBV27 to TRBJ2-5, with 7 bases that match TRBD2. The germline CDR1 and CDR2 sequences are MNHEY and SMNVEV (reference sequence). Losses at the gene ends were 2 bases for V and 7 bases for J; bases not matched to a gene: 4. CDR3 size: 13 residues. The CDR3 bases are TGTGCCAGCAGTTTAAGCTGGGGGGGGACCCAGTACTTC. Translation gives CASSLSWGGTQYF.

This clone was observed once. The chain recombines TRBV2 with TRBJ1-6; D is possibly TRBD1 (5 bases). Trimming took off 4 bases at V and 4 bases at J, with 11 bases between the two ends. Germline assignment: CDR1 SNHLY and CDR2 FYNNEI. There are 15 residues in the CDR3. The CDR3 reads CASSADSIYNSPLHF. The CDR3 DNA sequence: TGTGCCAGCAGTGCTGACAGCATTTATAATTCACCCCTCCACTTT.

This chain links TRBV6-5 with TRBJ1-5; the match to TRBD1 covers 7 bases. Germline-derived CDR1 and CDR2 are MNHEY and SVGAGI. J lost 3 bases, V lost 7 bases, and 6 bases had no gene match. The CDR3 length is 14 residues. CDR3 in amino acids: CASKMTGNNQPQHF. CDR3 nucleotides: TGTGCCAGCAAGATGACAGGGAACAATCAGCCCCAGCATTTT.

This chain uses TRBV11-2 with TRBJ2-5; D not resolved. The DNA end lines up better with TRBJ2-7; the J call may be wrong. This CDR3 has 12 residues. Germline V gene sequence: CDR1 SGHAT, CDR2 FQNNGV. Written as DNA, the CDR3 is TGTGCCAGCAGCACAAGCAGCTACGAGCAGTACTTC. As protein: CASSTSSYEQYF.

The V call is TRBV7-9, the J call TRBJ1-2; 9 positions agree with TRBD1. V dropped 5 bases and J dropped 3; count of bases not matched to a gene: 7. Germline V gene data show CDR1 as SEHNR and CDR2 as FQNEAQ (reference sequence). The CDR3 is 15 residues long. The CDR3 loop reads CASSMGQGRDYGYTF. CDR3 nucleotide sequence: TGTGCCAGCAGCATGGGACAGGGACGCGACTATGGCTACACCTTC.

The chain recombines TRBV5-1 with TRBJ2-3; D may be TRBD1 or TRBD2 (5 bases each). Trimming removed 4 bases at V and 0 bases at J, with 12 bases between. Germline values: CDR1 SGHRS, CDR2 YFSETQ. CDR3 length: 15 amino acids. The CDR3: CASSGVGDSTDTQYF. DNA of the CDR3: TGCGCCAGCAGCGGAGTGGGGGACAGCACAGATACGCAGTATTTT.

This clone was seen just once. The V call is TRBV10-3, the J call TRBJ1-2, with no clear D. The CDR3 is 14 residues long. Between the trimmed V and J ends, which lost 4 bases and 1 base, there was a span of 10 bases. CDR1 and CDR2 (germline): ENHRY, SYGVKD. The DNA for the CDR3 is TGTGCCATCAGTGCTAAGGAGTTTAACTATGGCTACACCTTC. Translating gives CAISAKEFNYGYTF.

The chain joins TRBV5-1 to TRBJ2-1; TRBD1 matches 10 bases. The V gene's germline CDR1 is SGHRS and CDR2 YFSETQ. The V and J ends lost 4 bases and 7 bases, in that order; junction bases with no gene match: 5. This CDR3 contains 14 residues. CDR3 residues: CASSPWTGGNEQFF. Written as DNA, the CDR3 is TGCGCCAGCAGCCCTTGGACAGGGGGGAATGAGCAGTTCTTC.

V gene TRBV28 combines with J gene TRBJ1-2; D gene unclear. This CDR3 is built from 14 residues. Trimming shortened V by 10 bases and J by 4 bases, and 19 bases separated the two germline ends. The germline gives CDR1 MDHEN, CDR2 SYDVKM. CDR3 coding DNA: TGTGCCACGACCCTTCAAACGGCGGGCTATGGCTACACCTTC. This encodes CATTLQTAGYGYTF.

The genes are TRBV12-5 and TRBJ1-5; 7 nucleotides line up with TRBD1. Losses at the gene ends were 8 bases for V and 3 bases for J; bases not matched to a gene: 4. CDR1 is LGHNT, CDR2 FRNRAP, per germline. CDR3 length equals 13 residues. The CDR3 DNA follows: TGTGCTAGTACCAGGGGGGACAATCAGCCCCAGCATTTT. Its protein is CASTRGDNQPQHF.

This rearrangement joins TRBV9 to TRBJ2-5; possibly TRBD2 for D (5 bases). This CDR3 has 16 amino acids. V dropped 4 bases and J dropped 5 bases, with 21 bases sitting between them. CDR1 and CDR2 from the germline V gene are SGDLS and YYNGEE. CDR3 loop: CASSLRVVDGEETQYF. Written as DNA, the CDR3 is TGTGCCAGCAGCCTCAGAGTGGTGGACGGGGAGGAGACCCAGTACTTC. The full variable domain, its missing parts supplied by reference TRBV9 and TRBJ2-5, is DSGVTQTPKHLITATGQRVTLRCSPRSGDLSVYWYQQSLDQGLQFLIQYYNGEERAKGNILERFSAQQFPDLHSELNLSSLELGDSALYFCASSLRVVDGEETQYFGPGTRLLVL.